Sequencing of this T cell receptor (beta chain) was carried out in a study of beta chain features in type 1 diabetes. Study as a whole: The samples had around 98 million sorted cells examined in all. Study-wide results and limits: In every one of the four CD4+ subsets, TCRB CDR3s were moderately but significantly shorter in Type 1 diabetes patients.

This clone was counted only a few times. Its specificity is not known. Expressed TCRB transcripts were sequenced because the entire RNA isolate underwent reverse transcription. Repertoires were generated with immunoSEQ multiplex PCR, while TCRdb's copy carries only in-frame clones and drops some. The data contain 640,000 or so clones, 11% to 15% of them singletons. The specimen was naive CD4+ T cells from blood. The receptor comes from a man aged 18 to 30 with type 1 diabetes.

The CDR3 protein is CASSVVGGQHSGANVLTF. CDR3 nucleotide sequence: TGTGCCAGCAGCGTAGTGGGCGGTCAGCACTCTGGGGCCAACGTCCTGACTTTC. The chain carries TRBV9 and TRBJ2-6; no clear D gene. The CDR3 is 18 residues long. Trimming left V 0 bases short and J 0 bases short, with 13 bases between. CDR1 is SGDLS, CDR2 YYNGEE, per germline.